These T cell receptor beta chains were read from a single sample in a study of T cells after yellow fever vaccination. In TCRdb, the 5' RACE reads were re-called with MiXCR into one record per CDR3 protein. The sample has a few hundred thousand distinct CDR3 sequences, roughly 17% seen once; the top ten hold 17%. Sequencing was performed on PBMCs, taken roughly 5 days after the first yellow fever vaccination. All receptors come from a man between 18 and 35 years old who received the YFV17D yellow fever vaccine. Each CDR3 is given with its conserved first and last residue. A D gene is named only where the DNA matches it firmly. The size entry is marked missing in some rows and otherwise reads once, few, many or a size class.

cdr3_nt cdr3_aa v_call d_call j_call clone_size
TGCGCCAGCAGCCCGCGGACGGCGAATCAGCCCCAGCATTTT CASSPRTANQPQHF TRBV4-1 NA TRBJ1-5 NA
TGTGCCAGCACGTCGGGAGCACCTTGGCGCGAGCAGTACTTC CASTSGAPWREQYF TRBV12-3/TRBV12-4 NA TRBJ2-7 NA
TGTGCCAGCAGCTTCGTAGCGGGGGGTTCCGGGGAGCTGTTTTTT CASSFVAGGSGELFF TRBV7-2 TRBD2 TRBJ2-2 many
TGTGCCAGCAGCTTAGGACAGGGAGTCTTGGGGAACACTGAAGCTTTCTTT CASSLGQGVLGNTEAFF TRBV7-2 TRBD1 TRBJ1-1 NA
TGTGCCAGCAGCCGAGACAGGGCCCAGCCCCAGCATTTT CASSRDRAQPQHF TRBV7-2 TRBD1 TRBJ1-5 many
TGCAGTGCCAGGCTAGCGGGGACAGATACGCAGTATTTT CSARLAGTDTQYF TRBV20-1 TRBD2 TRBJ2-3 many
TGTGCCAGCAGTCCCTCTAGCGTTAAAAACATTCAGTACTTC CASSPSSVKNIQYF TRBV12-3/TRBV12-4 NA TRBJ2-4 NA
TGCGCCAGCAGCCAAGAAGGTTTGGACAGTTCGACCATATATTTT CASSQEGLDSSTIYF TRBV4-1 NA TRBJ1-3 NA
TGCGCCAGCAGCCCAGCCCTCGTTCTGGGACGCACCGGGGAGCTGTTTTTT CASSPALVLGRTGELFF TRBV5-1 NA TRBJ2-2 NA
TGTGCCAGCAGCTTGGCGCGGGGGGGTCGCACAGATACGCAGTATTTT CASSLARGGRTDTQYF TRBV5-4 TRBD2 TRBJ2-3 few
TGTGCCAGCAGTTACGAAGCGGGAGCCATTTTCACCTTC CASSYEAGAIFTF TRBV6-5 NA TRBJ1-2 NA
TGCAGTGCTAGCGGGGAAGAGACCCAGTACTTC CSASGEETQYF TRBV20-1 NA TRBJ2-5 few
TGTGCCAGCAGCTTAGGGCCTAGCAGGAGCACAGATACGCAGTATTTT CASSLGPSRSTDTQYF TRBV7-9 NA TRBJ2-3 NA
TGTGCCAGCAGCTTACCGGGACTAGCGGGTTACAATGAGCAGTTCTTC CASSLPGLAGYNEQFF TRBV7-9 TRBD2 TRBJ2-1 NA
TGCAGTGCTAGAGAAGGCAGTTTGAACAATGAGCAGTTCTTC CSAREGSLNNEQFF TRBV20-1 NA TRBJ2-1 NA
TGTGCCTGGAGTGTTGGGGGGGCAGCTTTCTTT CAWSVGGAAFF TRBV30 NA TRBJ1-1 many
TGCAGTGCCCTTGGGGGGGCCACTGAAGCTTTCTTT CSALGGATEAFF TRBV20-1 NA TRBJ1-1 few
TGTGCCAGCAGTTTAAGGCGGACCTCTGGGGCCAACGTCCTGACTTTC CASSLRRTSGANVLTF TRBV27 NA TRBJ2-6 few
TGCGCCACCGGTGGGGGCACCGCCTACGAGCAGTACTTC CATGGGTAYEQYF TRBV4-1 NA TRBJ2-7 NA
TGTGCCAGCAGCTTGGATGTTAGCTCTGGGGCCAACGTCCTGACTTTC CASSLDVSSGANVLTF TRBV5-5 NA TRBJ2-6 few
TGCGCCAGCAGTGGGTCTACTACCGGTGAGCAGTTCTTC CASSGSTTGEQFF TRBV10-1 NA TRBJ2-1 NA
TGTGCCATCAGTGAGTCGACTTCGACAGGGAGGAATTCACCCCTCCACTTT CAISESTSTGRNSPLHF TRBV10-3 TRBD1 TRBJ1-6 many
TGCAGCGCGGTCAACCAAGAGACCCAGTACTTC CSAVNQETQYF TRBV29-1 NA TRBJ2-5 few
TGCAGTGCATCCGGGACACGAGTCTCCTACGAGCAGTACTTC CSASGTRVSYEQYF TRBV20-1 NA TRBJ2-7 few
TGTGCCACCAGAGGAGGGTACAATGAGCAGTTCTTC CATRGGYNEQFF TRBV10-3 NA TRBJ2-1 few
TGTGCCAGCAGCTCGTCCCGGGTAGGAGCGGATACGCAGTATTTT CASSSSRVGADTQYF TRBV7-2 NA TRBJ2-3 NA